This TCR beta chain was observed in a study of T cell repertoires in cytomegalovirus infection. Trimming stripped 10 bases from V and 4 bases from J, with 17 bases between. Germline CDR1 reads SEHNR; CDR2 reads FQNEAQ (reference sequence). The CDR3 contains 14 residues. One entry per CDR3 protein results from TCRdb running MiXCR on the reads. Of more than 500,000 distinct CDR3 sequences in the sample, approximately 17% were seen once. The sample comprised CD8+ T cells from PBMCs. The source is a human donor in good health (CMV status not recorded). Some clones in this sample may be carry-over from other donors' samples. The rearrangement links TRBV7-9 to TRBJ1-3; no firm D call. The CDR3 DNA follows: TGTGCCATCGAGGAGGGTACGAACGGAAACACCATATATTTT. It specifies CAIEEGTNGNTIYF.